The present entry profiles one T cell receptor (beta chain) with its context. Trimming cost V 3 bases and J 0 bases; bases outside gene matches: 6. Germline loops: CDR1 LGHDT, CDR2 YNNKEL (reference sequence). The CDR3 consists of 16 residues. The sample is drawn from a study of blood T cell repertoires in COVID-19. TCRdb's copy holds only in-frame clones and misses some; the assay was immunoSEQ multiplex PCR. Here the sample spans hundreds of thousands of clones, 87% being singletons. Clinical histories supplied by participants themselves formed the basis of cohort assignment. The V gene is TRBV3-1 (or the pseudogene TRBV3-2), the J gene TRBJ2-5; 8 positions agree with TRBD2. What was sequenced was PBMCs or T cells enriched from blood (not recorded which). This sequence was found in a woman aged 25 to 39 who had recovered from COVID-19. In nucleotides, the CDR3 is TGTGCCAGCAGCCAGCCAGCGGGGGCCTACCAAGAGACCCAGTACTTC. Its protein product is CASSQPAGAYQETQYF.